This T cell receptor (beta chain) is from a study of T-cell memory formation after mild COVID-19. The study, taken as a whole, reports: Pre-infection memory contained some responding clones, which suggested that cross-reactive memory had joined.

Each CDR3 protein gets one entry after TCRdb re-called the 5' RACE reads with MiXCR. The sample consists of hundreds of thousands of distinct CDR3 sequences, roughly 13% of them appearing once. The junction had 11 bases not matched to a gene; V was cut back by 6 bases and J by 9 bases. This CDR3 comprises 13 residues. Germline V gene sequence: CDR1 SQVTM, CDR2 ANQGSEA. This clonotype was observed a few times. What it binds is not known. The genes are TRBV29-1 and TRBJ2-4; 7 nucleotides agree with TRBD2. The material sequenced was PBMCs or a T cell subset sorted from them (not recorded which). This TCR was recovered from a man in his late teens or twenties who had mild COVID-19 (a few samples of this study predate the infection). Cell type and time point are not known. The CDR3: CSVRARLAGIQYF. In DNA form, the CDR3 reads TGCAGCGTGAGGGCACGACTAGCCGGCATTCAGTACTTC.